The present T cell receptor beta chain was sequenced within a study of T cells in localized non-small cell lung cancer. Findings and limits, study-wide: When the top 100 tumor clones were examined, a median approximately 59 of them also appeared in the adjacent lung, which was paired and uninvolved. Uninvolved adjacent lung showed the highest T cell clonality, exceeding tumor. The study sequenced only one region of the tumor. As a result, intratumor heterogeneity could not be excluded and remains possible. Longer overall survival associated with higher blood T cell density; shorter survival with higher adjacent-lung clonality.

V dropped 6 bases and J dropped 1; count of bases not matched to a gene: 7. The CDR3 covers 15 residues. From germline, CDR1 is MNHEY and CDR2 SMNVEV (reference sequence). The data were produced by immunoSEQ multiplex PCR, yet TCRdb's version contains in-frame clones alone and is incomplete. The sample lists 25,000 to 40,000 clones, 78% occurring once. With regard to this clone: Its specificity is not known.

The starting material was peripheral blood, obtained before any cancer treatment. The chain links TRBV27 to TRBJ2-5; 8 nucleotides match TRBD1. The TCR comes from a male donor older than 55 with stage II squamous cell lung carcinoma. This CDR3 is CASSRGLVGQETQYF. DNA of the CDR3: TGTGCCAGCAGCAGGGGGCTAGTCGGCCAAGAGACCCAGTACTTC.